This TCR beta chain came from a study of technical replicates of blood from a handful of donors. A single count supports this clone. Deletions cut 6 bases from V and 4 bases from J, with 6 bases between. Per the germline V gene, CDR1 is SNHLY and CDR2 is FYNNEI. The CDR3 runs to 12 residues. The protocol was immunoSEQ multiplex PCR, while the TCRdb copy is restricted to in-frame clones and leaves out a portion. The repertoire holds tens of thousands of clones, with approximately 97% as singletons. The sequenced material came from T cells isolated from PBMCs. The clonotype was recovered from a human donor in good health. The gene calls are TRBV2 and TRBJ1-4; D is ambiguous. The CDR3 spells CASRSFNEKLFF. The CDR3 DNA reads as TGTGCCAGCAGGAGCTTTAATGAAAAACTGTTTTTT.